The sequence of this T cell receptor beta chain was determined in a study of T cell responses to AZD1222 COVID-19 vaccine. Regarding the study as a whole: Females made up more of the donors, who were largely white British, and clonal diversity may have come out too low.

The protocol was immunoSEQ multiplex PCR, while the TCRdb copy is restricted to in-frame clones and leaves out a portion. The data contain about 130,000 clones, roughly 88% of them singletons. In the case of this clone: Its specificity is not known.

The receptor comes from an adult in good health. Sequences were derived from peripheral blood, sampled on day 0 of MenACWY control vaccination.

The chain's CDR3 is CATSDPNGGTGWSGETQYF. For the CDR3, the DNA is TGTGCCACCAGTGATCCAAACGGTGGGACAGGGTGGAGTGGTGAGACCCAGTACTTC. The rearrangement joins TRBV24-1 to TRBJ2-5, with TRBD1 matching over 9 bases. Trimming took 3 bases from V and 5 from J; bases not matched to a gene: 18. The CDR3 is made up of 19 amino acids. CDR1 is KGHDR and CDR2 is SFDVKD in the germline V gene.